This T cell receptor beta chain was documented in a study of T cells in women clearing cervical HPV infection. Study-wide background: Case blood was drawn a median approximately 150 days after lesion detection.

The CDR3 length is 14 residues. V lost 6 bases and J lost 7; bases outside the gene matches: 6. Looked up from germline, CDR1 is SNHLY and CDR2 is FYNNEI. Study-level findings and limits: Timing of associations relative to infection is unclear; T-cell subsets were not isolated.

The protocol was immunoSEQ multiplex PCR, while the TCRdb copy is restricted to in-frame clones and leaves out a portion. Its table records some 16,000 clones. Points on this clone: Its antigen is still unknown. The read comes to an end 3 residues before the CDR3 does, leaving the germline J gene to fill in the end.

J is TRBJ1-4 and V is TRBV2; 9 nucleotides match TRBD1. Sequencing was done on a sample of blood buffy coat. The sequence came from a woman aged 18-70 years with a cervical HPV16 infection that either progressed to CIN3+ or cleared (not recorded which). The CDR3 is CASSVQGAGEKLFF. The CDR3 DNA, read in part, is TGTGCCAGCAGCGTACAGGGGGCGGGTGAAAAA.